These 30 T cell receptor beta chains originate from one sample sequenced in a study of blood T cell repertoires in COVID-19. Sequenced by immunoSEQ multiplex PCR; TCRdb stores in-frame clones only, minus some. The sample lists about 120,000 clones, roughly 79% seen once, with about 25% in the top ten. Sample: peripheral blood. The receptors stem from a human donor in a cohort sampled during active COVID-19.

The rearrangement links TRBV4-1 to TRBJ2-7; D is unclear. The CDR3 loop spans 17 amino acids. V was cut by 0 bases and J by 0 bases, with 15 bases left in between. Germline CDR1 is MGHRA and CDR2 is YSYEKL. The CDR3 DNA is TGCGCCAGCAGCCAAGAAGTTCGGAGTCGAGGCTCCTACGAGCAGTACTTC. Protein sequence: CASSQEVRSRGSYEQYF.

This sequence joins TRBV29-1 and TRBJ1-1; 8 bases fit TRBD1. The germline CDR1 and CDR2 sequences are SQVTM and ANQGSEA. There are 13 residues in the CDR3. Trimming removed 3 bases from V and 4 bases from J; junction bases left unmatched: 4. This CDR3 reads CSVEMTGVTEAFF. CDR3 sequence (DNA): TGCAGCGTTGAGATGACAGGGGTCACTGAAGCTTTCTTT.

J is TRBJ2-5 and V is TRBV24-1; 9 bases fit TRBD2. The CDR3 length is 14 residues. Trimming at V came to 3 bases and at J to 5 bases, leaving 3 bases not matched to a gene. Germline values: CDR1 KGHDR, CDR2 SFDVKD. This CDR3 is CATSDTRGGETQYF. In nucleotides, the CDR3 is TGTGCCACCAGTGATACGCGGGGGGGGGAGACCCAGTACTTC.

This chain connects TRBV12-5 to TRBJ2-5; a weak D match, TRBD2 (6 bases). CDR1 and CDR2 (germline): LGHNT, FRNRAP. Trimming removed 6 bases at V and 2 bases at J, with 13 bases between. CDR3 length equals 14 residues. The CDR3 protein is CASGLSGTQETQYF. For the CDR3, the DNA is TGTGCTAGTGGCTTATCCGGGACTCAAGAGACCCAGTACTTC.

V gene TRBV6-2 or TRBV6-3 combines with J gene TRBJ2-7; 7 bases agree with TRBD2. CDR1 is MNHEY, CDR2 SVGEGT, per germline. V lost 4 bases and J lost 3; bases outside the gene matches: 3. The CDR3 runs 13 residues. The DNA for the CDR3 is TGTGCCAGCAGTTTAGCGGGTAACTACGAGCAGTACTTC. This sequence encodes CASSLAGNYEQYF.

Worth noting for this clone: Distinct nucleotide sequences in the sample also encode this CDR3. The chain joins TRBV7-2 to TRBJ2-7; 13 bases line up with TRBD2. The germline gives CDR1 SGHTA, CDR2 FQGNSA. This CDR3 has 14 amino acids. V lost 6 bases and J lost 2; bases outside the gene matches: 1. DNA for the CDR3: TGTGCCAGCAGTACTAGCGGGGGGGCCTACGAGCAGTACTTC. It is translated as CASSTSGGAYEQYF.

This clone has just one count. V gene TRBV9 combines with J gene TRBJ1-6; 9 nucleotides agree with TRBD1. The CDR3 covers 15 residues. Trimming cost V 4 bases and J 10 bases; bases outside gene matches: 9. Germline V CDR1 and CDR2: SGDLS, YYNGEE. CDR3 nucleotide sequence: TGTGCCAGCAGCCCGAGGACAGGGGCAGGGTCACCCCTCCACTTT. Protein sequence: CASSPRTGAGSPLHF.

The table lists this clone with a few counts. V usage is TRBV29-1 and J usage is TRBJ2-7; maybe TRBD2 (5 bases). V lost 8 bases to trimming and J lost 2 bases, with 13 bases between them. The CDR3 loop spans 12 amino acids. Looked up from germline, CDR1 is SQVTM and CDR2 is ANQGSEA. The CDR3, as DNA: TGCAGCACTAGGACGGACCCCTACGAGCAGTACTTC. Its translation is CSTRTDPYEQYF.

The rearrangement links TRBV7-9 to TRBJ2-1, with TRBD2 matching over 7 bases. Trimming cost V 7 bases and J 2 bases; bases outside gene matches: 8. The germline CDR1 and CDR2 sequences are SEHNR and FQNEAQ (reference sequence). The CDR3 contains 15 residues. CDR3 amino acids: CASTLRAGAYNEQFF. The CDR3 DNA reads TGTGCCAGCACCCTCCGGGCGGGGGCCTACAATGAGCAGTTCTTC.

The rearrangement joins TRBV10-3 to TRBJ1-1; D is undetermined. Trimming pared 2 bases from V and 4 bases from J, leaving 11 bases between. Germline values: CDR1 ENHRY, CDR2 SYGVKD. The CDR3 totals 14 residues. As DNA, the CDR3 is TGTGCCATCAGTGAGAAGGACGGGATCACTGAAGCTTTCTTT. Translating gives CAISEKDGITEAFF.

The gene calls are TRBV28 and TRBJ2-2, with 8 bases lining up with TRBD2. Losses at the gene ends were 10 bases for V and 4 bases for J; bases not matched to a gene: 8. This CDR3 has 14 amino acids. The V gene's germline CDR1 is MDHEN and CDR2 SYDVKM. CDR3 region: CATGGGPSTGELFF. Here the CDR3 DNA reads TGTGCCACCGGGGGGGGGCCAAGCACCGGGGAGCTGTTTTTT.

CDR3 residues: CASRRLAGHTDTQYF. Written as DNA, the CDR3 is TGTGCCAGCAGACGACTAGCGGGACACACAGATACGCAGTATTTT. The rearrangement links TRBV2 to TRBJ2-3, with 11 nucleotides matching TRBD2. This CDR3 has 15 amino acids. V gave up 6 bases and J gave up 2 bases; unmatched junction bases: 4. Germline CDR1 and CDR2: SNHLY and FYNNEI.

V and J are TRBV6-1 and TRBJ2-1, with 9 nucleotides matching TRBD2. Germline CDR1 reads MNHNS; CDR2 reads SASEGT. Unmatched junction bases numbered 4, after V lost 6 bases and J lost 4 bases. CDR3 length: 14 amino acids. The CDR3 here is CASRTSGIYNEQFF. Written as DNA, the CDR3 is TGTGCCAGCAGGACTAGCGGAATTTACAATGAGCAGTTCTTC.

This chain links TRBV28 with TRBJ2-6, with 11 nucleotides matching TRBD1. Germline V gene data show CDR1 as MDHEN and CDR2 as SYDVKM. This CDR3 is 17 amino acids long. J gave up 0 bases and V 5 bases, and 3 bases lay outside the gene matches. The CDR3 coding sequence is TGTGCCAGCAGTGCCGGGACAGGGGGCTCTGGGGCCAACGTCCTGACTTTC. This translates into CASSAGTGGSGANVLTF.

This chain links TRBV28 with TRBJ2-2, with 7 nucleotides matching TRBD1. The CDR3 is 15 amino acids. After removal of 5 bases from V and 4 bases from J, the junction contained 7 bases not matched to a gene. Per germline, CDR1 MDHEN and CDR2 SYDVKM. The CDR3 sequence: CASSIGGASTGELFF. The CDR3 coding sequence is TGTGCCAGCAGTATAGGGGGCGCGAGCACCGGGGAGCTGTTTTTT.

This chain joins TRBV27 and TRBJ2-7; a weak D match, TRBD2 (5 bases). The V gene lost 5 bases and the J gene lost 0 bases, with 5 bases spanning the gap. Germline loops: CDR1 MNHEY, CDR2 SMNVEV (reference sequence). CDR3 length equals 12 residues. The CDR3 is CASSTSSYEQYF. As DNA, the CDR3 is TGTGCCAGCAGTACTAGCTCCTACGAGCAGTACTTC.

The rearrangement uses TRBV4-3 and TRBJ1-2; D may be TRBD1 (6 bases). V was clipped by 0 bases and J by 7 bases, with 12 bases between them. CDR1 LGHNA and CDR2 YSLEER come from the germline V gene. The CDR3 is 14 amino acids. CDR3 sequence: CASSQDTGSTGYTF. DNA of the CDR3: TGCGCCAGCAGCCAAGACACAGGGTCGACTGGCTACACCTTC.

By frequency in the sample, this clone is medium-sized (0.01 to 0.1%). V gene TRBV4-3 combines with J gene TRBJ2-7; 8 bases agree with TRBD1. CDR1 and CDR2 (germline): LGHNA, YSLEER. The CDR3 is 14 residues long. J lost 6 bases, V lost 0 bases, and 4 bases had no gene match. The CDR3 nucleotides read TGCGCCAGCAGCCAAGAGGACAGGGTGGGCGAGCAGTACTTC. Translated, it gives CASSQEDRVGEQYF.

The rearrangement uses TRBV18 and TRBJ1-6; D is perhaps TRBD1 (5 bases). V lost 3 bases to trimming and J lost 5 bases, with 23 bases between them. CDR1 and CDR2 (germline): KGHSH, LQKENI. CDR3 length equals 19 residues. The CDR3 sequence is CASSPTERQRIRDNSPLHF. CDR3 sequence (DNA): TGTGCCAGCTCACCCACTGAAAGACAGCGAATAAGAGATAATTCACCCCTCCACTTT.

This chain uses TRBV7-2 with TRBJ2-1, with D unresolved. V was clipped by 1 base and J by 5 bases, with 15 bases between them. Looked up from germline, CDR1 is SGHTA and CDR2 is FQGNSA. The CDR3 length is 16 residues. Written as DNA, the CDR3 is TGTGCCAGCAGCTTAGATCCGGGTTCCGCCGACAATGAGCAGTTCTTC. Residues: CASSLDPGSADNEQFF.

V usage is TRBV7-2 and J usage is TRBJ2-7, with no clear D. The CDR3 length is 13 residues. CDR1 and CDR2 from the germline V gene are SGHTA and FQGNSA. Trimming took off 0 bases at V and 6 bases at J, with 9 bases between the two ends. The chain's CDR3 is CASSLARQSEQYF. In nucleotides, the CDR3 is TGTGCCAGCAGCTTAGCGAGGCAAAGCGAGCAGTACTTC.

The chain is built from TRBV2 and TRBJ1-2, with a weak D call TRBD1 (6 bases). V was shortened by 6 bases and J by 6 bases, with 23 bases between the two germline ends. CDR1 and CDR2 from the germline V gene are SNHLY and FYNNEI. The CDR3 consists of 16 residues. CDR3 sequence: CASSERGGALSNGYTF. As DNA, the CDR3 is TGTGCCAGCAGCGAACGGGGGGGGGCCCTTTCCAATGGCTACACCTTC.

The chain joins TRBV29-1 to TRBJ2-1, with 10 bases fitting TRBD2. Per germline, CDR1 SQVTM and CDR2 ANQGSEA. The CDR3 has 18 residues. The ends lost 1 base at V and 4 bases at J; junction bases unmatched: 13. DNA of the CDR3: TGCAGCGTTGAAGTCCCGTCTAGCGGGGGCCTTTTATACAATGAGCAGTTCTTC. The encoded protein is CSVEVPSSGGLLYNEQFF.

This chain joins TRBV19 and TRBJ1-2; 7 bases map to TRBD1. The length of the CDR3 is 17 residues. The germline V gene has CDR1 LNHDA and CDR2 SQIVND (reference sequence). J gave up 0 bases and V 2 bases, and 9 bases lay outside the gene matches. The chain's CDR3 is CASSIRSGTVANYGYTF. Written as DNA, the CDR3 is TGTGCCAGTAGTATACGATCCGGGACAGTCGCTAACTATGGCTACACCTTC.

The CDR3 reads CASSPSPGHLGPQHF. CDR3 DNA: TGTGCCAGCAGCCCTTCCCCTGGCCACCTTGGGCCCCAGCATTTT. The chain couples TRBV4-2 to TRBJ1-5; no clear D. The CDR3 loop spans 15 amino acids. CDR1 and CDR2 (germline): LGHNA, YNFKEQ. Trimming took 4 bases from V and 9 from J, leaving 19 bases between them.

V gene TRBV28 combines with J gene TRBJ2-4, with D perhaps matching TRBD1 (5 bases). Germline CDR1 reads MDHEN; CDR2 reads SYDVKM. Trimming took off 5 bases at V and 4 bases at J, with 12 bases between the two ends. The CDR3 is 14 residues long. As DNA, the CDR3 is TGTGCCAGCAGTGAACCGACAGCTAAAAACATTCAGTACTTC. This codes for CASSEPTAKNIQYF.

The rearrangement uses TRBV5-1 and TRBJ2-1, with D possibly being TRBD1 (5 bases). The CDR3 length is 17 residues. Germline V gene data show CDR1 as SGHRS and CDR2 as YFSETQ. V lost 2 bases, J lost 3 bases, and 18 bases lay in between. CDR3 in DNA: TGCGCCAGCAGCTTCACCGACAGCTACAAGGGCTACAATGAGCAGTTCTTC. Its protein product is CASSFTDSYKGYNEQFF.

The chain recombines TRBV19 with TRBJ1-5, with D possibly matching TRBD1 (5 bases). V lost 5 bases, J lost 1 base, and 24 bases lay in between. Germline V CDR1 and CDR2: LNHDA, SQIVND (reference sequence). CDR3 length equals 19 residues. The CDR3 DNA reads TGTGCCAGTAGTCCCCGAGAGACAGCGAATTTTTGGAGCAATCAGCCCCAGCATTTT. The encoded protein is CASSPRETANFWSNQPQHF.

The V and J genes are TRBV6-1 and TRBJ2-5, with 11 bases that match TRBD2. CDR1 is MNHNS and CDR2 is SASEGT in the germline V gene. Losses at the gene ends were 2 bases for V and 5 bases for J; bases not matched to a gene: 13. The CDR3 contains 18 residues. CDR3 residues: CASSENLAGGGSRETQYF. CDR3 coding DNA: TGTGCCAGCAGTGAAAATTTAGCGGGAGGGGGGTCTAGGGAGACCCAGTACTTC.

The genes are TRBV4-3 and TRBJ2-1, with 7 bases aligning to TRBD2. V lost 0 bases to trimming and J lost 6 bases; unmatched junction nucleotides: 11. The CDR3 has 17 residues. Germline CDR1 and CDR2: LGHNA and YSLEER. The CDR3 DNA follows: TGCGCCAGCAGCCAAGAGGTCTACGGGGGGAAGGGCAATGAGCAGTTCTTC. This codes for CASSQEVYGGKGNEQFF.